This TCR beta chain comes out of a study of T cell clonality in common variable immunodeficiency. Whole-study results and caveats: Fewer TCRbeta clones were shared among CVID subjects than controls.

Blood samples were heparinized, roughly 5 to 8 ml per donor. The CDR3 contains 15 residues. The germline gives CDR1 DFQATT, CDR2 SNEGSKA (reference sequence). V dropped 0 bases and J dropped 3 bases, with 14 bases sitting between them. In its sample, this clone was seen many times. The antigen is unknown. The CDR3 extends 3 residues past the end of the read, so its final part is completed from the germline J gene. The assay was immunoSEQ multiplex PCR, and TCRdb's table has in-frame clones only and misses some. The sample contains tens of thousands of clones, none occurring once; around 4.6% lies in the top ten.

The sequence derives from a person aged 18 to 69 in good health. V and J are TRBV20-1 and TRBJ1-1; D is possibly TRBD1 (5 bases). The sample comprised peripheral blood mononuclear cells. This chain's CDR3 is CSARDSGGRDTEAFF. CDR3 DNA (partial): TGCAGTGCTAGAGATTCCGGGGGGAGGGACACTGAA.